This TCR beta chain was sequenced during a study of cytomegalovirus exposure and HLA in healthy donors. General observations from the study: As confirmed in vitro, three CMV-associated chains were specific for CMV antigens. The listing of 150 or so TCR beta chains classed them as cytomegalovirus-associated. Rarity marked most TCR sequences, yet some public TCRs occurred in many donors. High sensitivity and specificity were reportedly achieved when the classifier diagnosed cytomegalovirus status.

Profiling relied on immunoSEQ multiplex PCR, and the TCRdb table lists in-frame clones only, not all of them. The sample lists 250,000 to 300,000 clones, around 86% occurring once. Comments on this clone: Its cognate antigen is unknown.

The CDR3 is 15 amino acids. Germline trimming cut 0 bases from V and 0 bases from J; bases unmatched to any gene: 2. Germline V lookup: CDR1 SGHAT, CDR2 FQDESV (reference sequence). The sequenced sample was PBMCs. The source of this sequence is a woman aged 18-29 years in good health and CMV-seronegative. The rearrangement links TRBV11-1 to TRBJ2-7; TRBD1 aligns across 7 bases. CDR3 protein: CASSLAPGGSYEQYF. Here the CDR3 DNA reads TGTGCCAGCAGCTTAGCCCCAGGGGGCTCCTACGAGCAGTACTTC.